The clone carrying this T cell receptor (beta chain) showed up just a few times. Its antigen is undetermined. The CDR3 loop spans 16 amino acids. Germline CDR1 reads MNHEY; CDR2 reads SMNVEV (reference sequence). V lost 6 bases to trimming and J lost 1 base; unmatched junction nucleotides: 6. The sample is drawn from a study of CD8 T cells in ankylosing spondylitis. TCRdb passed the 5' RACE reads through MiXCR, listing each CDR3 protein once. The table records 800,000 to 900,000 distinct CDR3 sequences, approximately 10% of them present only once. Study conclusions and caveats: Among TCR beta sequences, a motif of 7 to 9 highly homologous variants appeared characteristic of ankylosing spondylitis blood.

The chain joins TRBV27 to TRBJ1-6, with 7 bases lining up with TRBD1. The sequenced sample was blood, either unsorted or a sorted T cell fraction (not recorded which). The receptor was derived from a male donor with ankylosing spondylitis. Here the CDR3 reads CASRITGVSYNSPLHF. The CDR3 region has the DNA TGTGCCAGCAGGATTACAGGGGTATCCTATAATTCACCCCTCCACTTT.